The 10 T cell receptor beta chains presented below share a single source sample, sequenced in a study of metastatic and nonmetastatic thyroid tumors. TCRdb re-processed the PCR reads through MiXCR. The sample lists more than 65,000 clones; 13% to 15% were seen once. Every patient was untreated before thyroid surgery. The sample was blood. The receptors come from a male donor with papillary thyroid cancer or a benign thyroid nodule (not recorded which). Some clones in this sample may be carry-over from other donors' samples.

Ten or more counts support this clone. The chain couples TRBV3-1 to TRBJ1-6; D may be TRBD1 (6 bases). CDR1 is LGHDT and CDR2 is YNNKEL in the germline V gene (reference sequence). The CDR3 is made up of 15 amino acids. Trimming pared 4 bases from V and 6 bases from J, leaving 13 bases between. The CDR3 sequence: CASSLNTGLNSPLHF. The CDR3 DNA is TGTGCCAGCAGCCTGAATACAGGGCTTAATTCACCCCTCCACTTT.

This clone was detected ten times or more. V and J are TRBV5-1 and TRBJ1-1; D might be TRBD1 (6 bases). The V end was cut by 0 bases, the J end by 4 bases, with 10 bases between. CDR1 and CDR2 (germline): SGHRS, YFSETQ. CDR3 length: 14 residues. The CDR3 DNA reads TGCGCCAGCAGCTTGGGGGGGCGTAGCACTGAAGCTTTCTTT. Residues: CASSLGGRSTEAFF.

The CDR3 DNA reads TGTGCCAGCAGCCCTCCTCGCGGGGGGGAGACCCAGTACTTC. Residues: CASSPPRGGETQYF. V gene TRBV7-2 combines with J gene TRBJ2-5; 8 bases map to TRBD2. Germline CDR1 is SGHTA and CDR2 is FQGNSA. CDR3 length: 14 residues. Germline trimming cut 5 bases from V and 5 bases from J; bases unmatched to any gene: 7.

The CDR3: CSAEPSGRDYEQYF. DNA for the CDR3: TGCAGTGCTGAACCTAGCGGGAGGGACTACGAGCAGTACTTC. This chain connects TRBV20-1 to TRBJ2-7; 12 nucleotides align to TRBD2. The length of the CDR3 is 14 residues. Trimming removed 5 bases from V and 3 bases from J; junction bases left unmatched: 5. Germline V lookup: CDR1 DFQATT, CDR2 SNEGSKA (reference sequence).

There are many counts of this clone. V usage is TRBV6-1 and J usage is TRBJ1-5; 9 bases are shared with TRBD1. Per germline, CDR1 MNHNS and CDR2 SASEGT. V trimming: 2 bases; J trimming: 6 bases; junction bases outside the gene matches: 5. The length of the CDR3 is 15 residues. CDR3 DNA: TGTGCCAGCAGTGAAAACAGGGGGCTCGGTCAGCCCCAGCATTTT. Its protein product is CASSENRGLGQPQHF.

This clone was seen at least ten times. The same CDR3 can be traced to other DNA sequences in this sample. The chain has TRBV10-3 and TRBJ2-2; a possible D gene is TRBD1 (6 bases). The CDR3 runs to 16 residues. Per the germline V gene, CDR1 is ENHRY and CDR2 is SYGVKD. Trimming pared 5 bases from V and 8 bases from J, leaving 21 bases between. The CDR3 DNA reads as TGTGCCATCAGTCGCCCGCTTGCCCAGGGGTGGGGGGAGCTGTTTTTT. Protein: CAISRPLAQGWGELFF.

Comment on this clone: Since a much larger clone is just one base distant, this may be a read error. This rearrangement joins TRBV10-2 to TRBJ1-5; D not resolved. Germline CDR1 and CDR2: WSHSY and SAAADI. CDR3 length equals 16 residues. CDR3 sequence reads: CANSESCVVGNQPQHF. The CDR3 DNA reads as TGCGCCAACAGTGAGTCGTGTGTAGTAGGCAATCAGCCCCAGCATTTT.

Comments on this clone: This clone may be a read error of a much larger clone one base away. The CDR3 sequence is CAISDPRSGRVEQFF. The CDR3 DNA reads as TGTGCCATCAGTGACCCTCGTTCCGGGAGGGTGGAGCAGTTCTTC. The gene calls are TRBV10-3 and TRBJ2-1, with 8 bases that match TRBD2. Trimming took 3 bases from V and 10 from J; bases not matched to a gene: 11. The CDR3 is 15 amino acids. CDR1 and CDR2 (germline): ENHRY, SYGVKD.

This clone was found many times. The chain couples TRBV28 to TRBJ2-2; weak D call: TRBD1 (6 bases). The CDR3 extends over 13 amino acids. Looked up from germline, CDR1 is MDHEN and CDR2 is SYDVKM. Trimming shortened V by 7 bases and J by 4 bases, and 10 bases separated the two germline ends. The CDR3 DNA reads as TGTGCCAGCAAACAGGGTGGCACCGGGGAGCTGTTTTTT. It yields the protein CASKQGGTGELFF.

This clone was detected many times. CDR3 amino acids: CAWSVLGLAGGAGELFF. The DNA of the CDR3 is TGTGCCTGGAGTGTACTCGGGCTAGCGGGAGGAGCCGGGGAGCTGTTTTTT. V usage is TRBV30 and J usage is TRBJ2-2; TRBD2 matches 11 bases. The CDR3 runs 17 residues. V trimming: 0 bases; J trimming: 6 bases; junction bases outside the gene matches: 9. Germline CDR1 reads GTSNPN; CDR2 reads SVGIG (reference sequence).